This record covers a single T cell receptor beta chain. Germline CDR1 reads SGHNT; CDR2 reads YYREEE (reference sequence). This CDR3 spans 15 amino acids. Losses at the gene ends were 4 bases for V and 4 bases for J; bases not matched to a gene: 6. This sample was included in a study of ipilimumab plus nivolumab after autologous stem cell transplantation. The data were produced by immunoSEQ multiplex PCR, yet TCRdb's version contains in-frame clones alone and is incomplete. The repertoire includes about 15,000 clones, roughly 80% of them detected once, and around 9.6% sits in the top ten. Starting 14 to 28 days after autologous transplant, ipilimumab 1 mg/kg was given.

Source: PBMCs, taken in a trial of ipilimumab plus nivolumab as post-transplant consolidation. The origin of this receptor is a male donor with diffuse large B-cell lymphoma. The chain links TRBV5-4 to TRBJ2-7; 12 nucleotides agree with TRBD1. The CDR3 DNA reads TGTGCCAGCAGCCGAGGGGACAGGGGGCGATACGAGCAGTACTTC. It specifies CASSRGDRGRYEQYF.